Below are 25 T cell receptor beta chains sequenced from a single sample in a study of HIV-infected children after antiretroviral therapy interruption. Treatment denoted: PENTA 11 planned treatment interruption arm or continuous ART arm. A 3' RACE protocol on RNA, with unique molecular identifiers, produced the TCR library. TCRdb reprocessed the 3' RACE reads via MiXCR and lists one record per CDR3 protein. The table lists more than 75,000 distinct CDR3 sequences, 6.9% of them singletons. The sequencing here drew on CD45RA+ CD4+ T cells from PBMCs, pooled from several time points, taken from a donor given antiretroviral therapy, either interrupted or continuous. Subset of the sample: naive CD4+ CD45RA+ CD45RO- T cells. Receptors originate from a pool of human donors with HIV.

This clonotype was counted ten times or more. The CDR3 sequence is CASSRRQGNQETQYF. The CDR3 DNA reads as TGTGCCAGCAGCAGACGACAGGGTAACCAAGAGACCCAGTACTTC. V is TRBV7-9 and J is TRBJ2-5, with 7 nucleotides matching TRBD1. The length of the CDR3 is 15 residues. The germline V gene has CDR1 SEHNR and CDR2 FQNEAQ (reference sequence). V shed 5 bases and J 0 bases; nucleotides not matched to a gene: 6.

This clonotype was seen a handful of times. As DNA, the CDR3 is TGCAGCGTTGGGGGTTTAGAAACTAATGAAAAACTGTTTTTT. Its protein product is CSVGGLETNEKLFF. This chain uses TRBV29-1 with TRBJ1-4; the D is unclear. The CDR3 has 14 amino acids. The V end lost 4 bases, the J end lost 1 base, and 10 bases lay between the germline ends. The germline CDR1 and CDR2 sequences are SQVTM and ANQGSEA.

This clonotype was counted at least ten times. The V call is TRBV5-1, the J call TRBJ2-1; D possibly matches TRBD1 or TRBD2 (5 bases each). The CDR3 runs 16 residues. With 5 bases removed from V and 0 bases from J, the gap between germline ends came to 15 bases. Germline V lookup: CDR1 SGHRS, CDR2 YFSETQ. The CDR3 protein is CASSAGTVSSYNEQFF. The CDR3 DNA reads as TGCGCCAGCAGTGCCGGGACGGTAAGCTCCTACAATGAGCAGTTCTTC. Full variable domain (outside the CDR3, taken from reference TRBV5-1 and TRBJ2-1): KAGVTQTPRYLIKTRGQQVTLSCSPISGHRSVSWYQQTPGQGLQFLFEYFSETQRNKGNFPGRFSGRQFSNSRSEMNVSTLELGDSALYLCASSAGTVSSYNEQFFGPGTRLTVL.

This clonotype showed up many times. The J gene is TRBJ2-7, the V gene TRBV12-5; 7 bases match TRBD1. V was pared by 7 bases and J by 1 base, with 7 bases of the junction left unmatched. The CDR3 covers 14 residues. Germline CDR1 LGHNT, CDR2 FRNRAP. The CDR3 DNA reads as TGTGCTAGTGCCCCGACAGGGAAGTCCTACGAGCAGTACTTC. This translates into CASAPTGKSYEQYF.

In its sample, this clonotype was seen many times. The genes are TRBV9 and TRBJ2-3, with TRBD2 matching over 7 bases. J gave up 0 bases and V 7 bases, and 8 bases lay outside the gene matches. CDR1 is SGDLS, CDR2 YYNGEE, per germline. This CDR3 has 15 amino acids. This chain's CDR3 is CASWDGTTSTDTQYF. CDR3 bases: TGTGCCAGCTGGGACGGGACTACTAGCACAGATACGCAGTATTTT.

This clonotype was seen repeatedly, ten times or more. The DNA for the CDR3 is TGTGCCATCAAGGGACAGGGGCGAAGCACAGATACGCAGTATTTT. Its translation is CAIKGQGRSTDTQYF. This rearrangement joins TRBV10-3 to TRBJ2-3, with 10 positions matching TRBD1. The ends lost 7 bases at V and 0 bases at J; junction bases unmatched: 4. CDR3 length: 15 residues. Germline V gene lookup returns CDR1 ENHRY and CDR2 SYGVKD.

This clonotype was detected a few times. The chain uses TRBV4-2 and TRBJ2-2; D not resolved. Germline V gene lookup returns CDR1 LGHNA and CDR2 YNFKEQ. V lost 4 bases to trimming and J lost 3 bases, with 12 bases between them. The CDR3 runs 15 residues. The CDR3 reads CASSPSEPDTGELFF. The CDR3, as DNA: TGTGCCAGCAGCCCCTCAGAACCGGACACCGGGGAGCTGTTTTTT.

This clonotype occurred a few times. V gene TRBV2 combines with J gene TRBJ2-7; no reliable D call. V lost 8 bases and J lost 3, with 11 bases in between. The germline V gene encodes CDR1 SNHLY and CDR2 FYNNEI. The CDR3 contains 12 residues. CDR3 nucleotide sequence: TGTGCCAGCGAGAAAGGGAACTACGAGCAGTACTTC. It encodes CASEKGNYEQYF.

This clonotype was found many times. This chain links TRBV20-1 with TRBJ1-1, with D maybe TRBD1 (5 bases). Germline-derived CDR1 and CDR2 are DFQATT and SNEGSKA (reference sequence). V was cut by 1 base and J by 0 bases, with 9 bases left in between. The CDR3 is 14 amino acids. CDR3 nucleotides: TGCAGTGCTAGAGTCGCAGGGCTGAACACTGAAGCTTTCTTT. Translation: CSARVAGLNTEAFF.

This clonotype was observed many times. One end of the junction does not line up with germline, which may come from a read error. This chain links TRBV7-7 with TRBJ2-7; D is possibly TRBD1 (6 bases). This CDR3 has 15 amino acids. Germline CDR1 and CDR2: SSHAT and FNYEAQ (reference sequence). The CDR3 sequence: CASSFSQGMPHEQYF. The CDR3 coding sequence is TGTGCTAGCAGCTTCTCCCAGGGGATGCCCCACGAGCAGTACTTC. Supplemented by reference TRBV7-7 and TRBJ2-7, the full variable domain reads GAGVSQSPRYKVTKRGQDVTLRCDPISSHATLYWYQQALGQGPEFLTYFNYEAQPDKSGLPSDRFSAERPEGSISTLTIQRTEQRDSAMYRCASSFSQGMPHEQYFGPGTRLTVT.

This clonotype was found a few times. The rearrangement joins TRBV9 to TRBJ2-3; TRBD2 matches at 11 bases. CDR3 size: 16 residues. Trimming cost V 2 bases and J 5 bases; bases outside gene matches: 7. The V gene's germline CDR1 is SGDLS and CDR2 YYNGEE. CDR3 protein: CASSVPLAGGLDTQYF. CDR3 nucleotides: TGTGCCAGCAGCGTGCCTCTAGCGGGGGGCTTAGATACGCAGTATTTT.

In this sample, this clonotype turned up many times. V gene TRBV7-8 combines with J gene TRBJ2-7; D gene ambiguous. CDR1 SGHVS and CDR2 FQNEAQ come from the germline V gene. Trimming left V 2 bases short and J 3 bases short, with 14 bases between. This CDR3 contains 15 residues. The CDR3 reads CASSLQAVSYYEQYF. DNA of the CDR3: TGTGCCAGCAGCTTACAGGCCGTTTCCTACTACGAGCAGTACTTC.

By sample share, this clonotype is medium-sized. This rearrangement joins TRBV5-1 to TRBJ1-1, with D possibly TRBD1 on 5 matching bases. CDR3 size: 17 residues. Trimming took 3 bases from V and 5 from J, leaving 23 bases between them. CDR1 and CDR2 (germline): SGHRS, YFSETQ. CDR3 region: CASSWRGRGDRETEAFF. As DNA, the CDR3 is TGCGCCAGCAGCTGGAGAGGGCGTGGGGACCGTGAGACTGAAGCTTTCTTT.

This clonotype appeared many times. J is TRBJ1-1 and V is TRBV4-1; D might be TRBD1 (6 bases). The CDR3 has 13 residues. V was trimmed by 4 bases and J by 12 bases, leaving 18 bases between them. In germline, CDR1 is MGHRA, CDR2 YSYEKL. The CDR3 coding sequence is TGCGCCAGCAGCCCCCTAGCGATGACAGGTACTTTCTTT. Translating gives CASSPLAMTGTFF.

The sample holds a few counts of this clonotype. In DNA, the CDR3 is TGTGCCAGCAGCGGACAGGGGGCGACAACTGAAGCTTTCTTT. Amino acids: CASSGQGATTEAFF. The V gene is TRBV11-3, the J gene TRBJ1-1, with 11 bases that match TRBD1. The CDR3 runs 14 residues. Germline values: CDR1 SGHNT, CDR2 YENEEA. With 5 bases clipped from V and 5 bases from J, the junction kept 4 bases outside the gene matches.

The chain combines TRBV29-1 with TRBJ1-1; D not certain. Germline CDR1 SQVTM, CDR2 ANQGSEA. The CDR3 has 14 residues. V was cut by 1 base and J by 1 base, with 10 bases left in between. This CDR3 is CSVEVWGKNTEAFF. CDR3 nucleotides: TGCAGCGTTGAAGTATGGGGAAAGAACACTGAAGCTTTCTTT. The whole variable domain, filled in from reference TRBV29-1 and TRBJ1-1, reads SAVISQKPSRDICQRGTSLTIQCQVDSQVTMMFWYRQQPGQSLTLIATANQGSEATYESGFVIDKFPISRPNLTFSTLTVSNMSPEDSSIYLCSVEVWGKNTEAFFGQGTRLTVV.

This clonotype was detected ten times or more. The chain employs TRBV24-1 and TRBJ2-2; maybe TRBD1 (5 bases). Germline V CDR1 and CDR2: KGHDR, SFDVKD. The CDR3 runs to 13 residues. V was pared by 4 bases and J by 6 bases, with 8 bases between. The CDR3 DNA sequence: TGTGCCACCAGTGAGCAGGGTCCCGGGGAGCTGTTTTTT. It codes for CATSEQGPGELFF.

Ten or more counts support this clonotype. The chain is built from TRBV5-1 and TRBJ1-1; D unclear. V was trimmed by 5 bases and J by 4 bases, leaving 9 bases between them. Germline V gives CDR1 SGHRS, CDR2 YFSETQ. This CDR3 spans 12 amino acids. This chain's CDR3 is CASSYWGTEAFF. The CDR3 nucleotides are TGCGCCAGCAGTTACTGGGGCACTGAAGCTTTCTTT. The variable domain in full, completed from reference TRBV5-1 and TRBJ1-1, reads KAGVTQTPRYLIKTRGQQVTLSCSPISGHRSVSWYQQTPGQGLQFLFEYFSETQRNKGNFPGRFSGRQFSNSRSEMNVSTLELGDSALYLCASSYWGTEAFFGQGTRLTVV.

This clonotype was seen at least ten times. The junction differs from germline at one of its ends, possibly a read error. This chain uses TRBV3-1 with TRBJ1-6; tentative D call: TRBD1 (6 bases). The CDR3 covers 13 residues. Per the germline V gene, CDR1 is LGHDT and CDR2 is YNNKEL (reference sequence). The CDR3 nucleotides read TGTGCCAGCAGCCAAGGAGCAGGAGGTGGACAGAACTTT. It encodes CASSQGAGGGQNF. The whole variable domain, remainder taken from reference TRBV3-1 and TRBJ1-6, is DTAVSQTPKYLVTQMGNDKSIKCEQNLGHDTMYWYKQDSKKFLKIMFSYNNKELIINETVPNRFSPKSPDKAHLNLHINSLELGDSAVYFCASSQGAGGGQNFGNGTRLTVT.

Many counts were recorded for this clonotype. DNA for the CDR3: TGTGCCAGCAGTGAAGATTTAGGGGGCGCAGATACGCAGTATTTT. It is translated as CASSEDLGGADTQYF. The J gene is TRBJ2-3, the V gene TRBV6-1, with 7 bases that match TRBD1. Germline values: CDR1 MNHNS, CDR2 SASEGT. The CDR3 runs to 15 residues. Unmatched junction bases numbered 5, after V lost 1 base and J lost 4 bases.

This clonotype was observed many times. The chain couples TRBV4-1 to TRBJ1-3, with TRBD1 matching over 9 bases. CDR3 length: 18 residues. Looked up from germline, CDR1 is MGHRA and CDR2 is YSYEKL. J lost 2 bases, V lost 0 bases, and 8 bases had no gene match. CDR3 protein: CASSQDGGTGITGNTIYF. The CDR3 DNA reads TGCGCCAGCAGCCAAGATGGCGGGACAGGGATCACTGGAAACACCATATATTTT.

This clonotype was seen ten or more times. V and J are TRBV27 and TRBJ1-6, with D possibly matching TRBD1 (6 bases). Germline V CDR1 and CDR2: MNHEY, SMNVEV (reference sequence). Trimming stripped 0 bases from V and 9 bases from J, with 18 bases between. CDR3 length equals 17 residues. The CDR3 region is CASSLSFPRQGTSPLHF. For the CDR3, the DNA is TGTGCCAGCAGTTTATCATTCCCCAGGCAGGGGACTTCACCCCTCCACTTT.

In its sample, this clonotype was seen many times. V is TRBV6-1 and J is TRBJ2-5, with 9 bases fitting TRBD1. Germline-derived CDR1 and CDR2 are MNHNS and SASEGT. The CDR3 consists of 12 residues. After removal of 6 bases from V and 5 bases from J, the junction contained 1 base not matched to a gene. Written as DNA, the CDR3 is TGTGCCAGCAGGGACAGGGGTGAGACCCAGTACTTC. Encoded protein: CASRDRGETQYF.

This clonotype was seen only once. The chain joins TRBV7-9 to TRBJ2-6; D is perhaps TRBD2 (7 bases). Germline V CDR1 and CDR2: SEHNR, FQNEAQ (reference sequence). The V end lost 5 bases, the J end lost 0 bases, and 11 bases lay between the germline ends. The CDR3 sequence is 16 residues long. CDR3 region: CASSPAGASGANVLTF. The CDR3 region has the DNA TGTGCCAGCAGCCCCGCGGGGGCCTCTGGGGCCAACGTCCTGACTTTC. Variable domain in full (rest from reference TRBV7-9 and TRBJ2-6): DTGVSQNPRHKITKRGQNVTFRCDPISEHNRLYWYRQTLGQGPEFLTYFQNEAQLEKSRLLSDRFSAERPKGSFSTLEIQRTEQGDSAMYLCASSPAGASGANVLTFGAGSRLTVL.

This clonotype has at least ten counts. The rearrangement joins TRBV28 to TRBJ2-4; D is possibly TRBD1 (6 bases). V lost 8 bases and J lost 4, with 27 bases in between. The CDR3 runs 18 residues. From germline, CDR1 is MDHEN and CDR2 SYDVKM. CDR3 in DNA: TGTGCCAGCCCCCCTCAGTTGAAGCGGACAGAATTGAAAAACATTCAGTACTTC. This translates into CASPPQLKRTELKNIQYF.